This T cell receptor (beta chain) was identified in a study of cytomegalovirus exposure and HLA in healthy donors. Study results and limitations: Productive status was seen about 90% or about 30% of the time for most TCR beta V segments in an earlier analysis. It was reported that the classifier diagnosed cytomegalovirus status with high specificity and sensitivity in both the original and validation cohorts.

Researchers ran the PCR with 60 Vbeta and 13 Jbeta primers. Data came from immunoSEQ multiplex PCR; TCRdb stores just in-frame clones and leaves some out. The data show 100,000 to 130,000 clones, 82% seen once. With regard to this clone: Its antigen is currently unknown.

The CDR3 length is 15 residues. CDR1 is MGHRA, CDR2 YSYEKL, per germline. Between the trimmed V and J ends, which lost 4 bases and 7 bases, there was a span of 17 bases. Specimen: PBMCs. V and J are TRBV4-1 and TRBJ2-1; possibly TRBD2 for D (5 bases). This clonotype originated in a man in his thirties or forties in good health and CMV-seropositive. CDR3 sequence: CASSLYSPRENEQFF. The DNA for the CDR3 is TGCGCCAGCAGCCTCTACAGTCCTCGGGAAAATGAGCAGTTCTTC.